The 26 T cell receptor beta chains below all came from one sample that was sequenced in a study of T cell repertoires in cytomegalovirus infection. Their cognate antigens are unknown. In TCRdb, the reads were re-called with MiXCR into one record per CDR3 protein. The sample has 700,000 to 850,000 distinct CDR3 sequences, about 30% seen once. This material consisted of cultured CD8+ T cells from PBMCs, taken from culture after CMV antigen stimulation. All receptors come from a human donor in good health (CMV status not recorded). Some clones in this sample may be carry-over from other donors' samples.

Comment on this clonotype: Being one base from a much bigger clone, this may be a read error. The chain combines TRBV7-2 with TRBJ2-3; either TRBD1 or TRBD2 may supply D (5 bases each). CDR3 length: 17 residues. V lost 3 bases to trimming and J lost 0 bases, with 16 bases between them. Germline assignment: CDR1 SGHTA and CDR2 FQGNSA. Here the CDR3 reads CASSFPLGEWSTDTQYF. The CDR3 DNA sequence: TGTGCCAGCAGCTTCCCCCTAGGGGAGTGGAGCACAGATACGCAGTATTTT.

The chain employs TRBV20-1 and TRBJ2-1; maybe TRBD1 (7 bases). CDR1 and CDR2 from the germline V gene are DFQATT and SNEGSKA (reference sequence). This CDR3 region has 14 residues. Trimming took 6 bases from V and 3 from J, leaving 15 bases between them. CDR3 amino acids: CSAQGREDYNEQFF. The CDR3, as DNA: TGCAGTGCACAGGGGCGGGAAGACTACAATGAGCAGTTCTTC.

This clonotype was counted between two and nine times. This chain joins TRBV19 and TRBJ1-5; D unresolved. V dropped 9 bases and J dropped 0 bases, with 15 bases sitting between them. Germline V gene data show CDR1 as LNHDA and CDR2 as SQIVND (reference sequence). The CDR3 covers 15 residues. The DNA for the CDR3 is TGTGCCAGCAGCAATGGGGTATATAGCAATCAGCCCCAGCATTTT. This codes for CASSNGVYSNQPQHF.

This chain links TRBV12-3 or TRBV12-4 with TRBJ1-6; D call uncertain. V shed 5 bases and J shed 9 bases, with 8 bases lying between them. CDR3 length: 12 residues. CDR3 nucleotide sequence: TGTGCCAGCAGTCTTAAAGTTTCACCCCTCCACTTT. The encoded protein is CASSLKVSPLHF.

This clonotype has a count of ten or more. The chain has TRBV7-8 and TRBJ2-5; 11 nucleotides line up with TRBD2. The CDR3 has 15 residues. The J segment lost 4 bases and the V segment lost 6 bases, leaving 7 bases of the junction unmatched. Germline assignment: CDR1 SGHVS and CDR2 FQNEAQ. The CDR3 here is CASRPLAGVRETQYF. CDR3 DNA: TGTGCCAGCAGGCCACTAGCGGGGGTGAGAGAGACCCAGTACTTC.

In nucleotides, the CDR3 is TGTGCCAGCCGCGGGACTAGGTATAGCCACGAGCAGTACGTC. Translating gives CASRGTRYSHEQYV. The chain has TRBV28 and TRBJ2-7, with 8 bases identical to TRBD2. Trimming cost V 8 bases and J 5 bases; bases outside gene matches: 11. Germline CDR1 reads MDHEN; CDR2 reads SYDVKM. CDR3 length: 14 residues.

The chain joins TRBV5-8 to TRBJ1-4, with D uncertain. Trimming took off 0 bases at V and 6 bases at J, with 15 bases between the two ends. CDR1 SGHTS and CDR2 YDEGEE come from the germline V gene. This CDR3 is 16 amino acids long. CDR3 sequence: CASSLAERTWDEKLFF. CDR3 nucleotides: TGTGCCAGCAGCTTGGCGGAACGAACGTGGGATGAAAAACTGTTTTTT.

This chain links TRBV19 with TRBJ2-3, with a weak D call TRBD1 (6 bases). Germline assignment: CDR1 LNHDA and CDR2 SQIVND (reference sequence). Trimming stripped 3 bases from V and 4 bases from J, with 14 bases between. This CDR3 region has 15 residues. The CDR3 sequence: CASSMLSGVADTQYF. The CDR3, as DNA: TGTGCCAGTAGTATGCTTTCAGGGGTGGCAGATACGCAGTATTTT.

The rearrangement uses TRBV27 and TRBJ1-1; D is unclear. Germline CDR1 reads MNHEY; CDR2 reads SMNVEV (reference sequence). V was pared by 2 bases and J by 0 bases, with 16 bases between. This CDR3 is 17 amino acids long. The CDR3 reads CASSLVWQAKMNTEAFF. The CDR3, as DNA: TGTGCCAGCAGTTTAGTCTGGCAGGCCAAAATGAACACTGAAGCTTTCTTT.

The chain couples TRBV7-9 to TRBJ2-3; the D is unclear. V was cut by 3 bases and J by 1 base, with 8 bases left in between. The V gene's germline CDR1 is SEHNR and CDR2 FQNEAQ (reference sequence). CDR3 size: 14 residues. The CDR3 reads CASSLYTGTDTQYF. The DNA for the CDR3 is TGTGCCAGCAGCTTGTATACTGGCACAGATACGCAGTATTTT.

The V gene is TRBV6-2 or TRBV6-3, the J gene TRBJ1-2; no clear D. The CDR3 contains 13 residues. Per germline, CDR1 MNHEY and CDR2 SVGEGT. Trimming took 2 bases from V and 6 from J, leaving 10 bases between them. The CDR3 DNA reads TGTGCCAGCAGTTACGTGGGCTCGGATGGCTACACCTTC. Residues: CASSYVGSDGYTF.

This rearrangement joins TRBV19 to TRBJ2-6; possibly TRBD1 for D (5 bases). Per germline, CDR1 LNHDA and CDR2 SQIVND (reference sequence). V lost 6 bases to trimming and J lost 2 bases, with 14 bases between them. This CDR3 is 16 amino acids long. CDR3 sequence reads: CASRLIIGAGANVLTF. CDR3 DNA: TGTGCCAGTAGACTCATAATAGGGGCTGGGGCCAACGTCCTGACTTTC.

This chain connects TRBV6-1 to TRBJ2-3; no firm D call. The CDR3 length is 15 residues. V lost 1 base, J lost 4 bases, and 12 bases lay in between. CDR1 is MNHNS, CDR2 SASEGT, per germline. CDR3 DNA: TGTGCCAGCAGTGAAGTCACCCACTGGTCAGATACGCAGTATTTT. This sequence encodes CASSEVTHWSDTQYF.

As to this clonotype: This may stem from a read error, because a much larger clone lies one nucleotide away. The genes are TRBV11-2 and TRBJ1-3, with D maybe TRBD1 (6 bases). Per germline, CDR1 SGHAT and CDR2 FQNNGV. This CDR3 contains 15 residues. Between the trimmed V and J ends, which lost 0 bases and 2 bases, there was a span of 8 bases. The CDR3 spells CASSLDQGPGNTIYF. CDR3 nucleotide sequence: TGTGCCAGCAGCTTAGATCAGGGGCCTGGAAACACCATATATTTT.

This clonotype was observed many times. This chain links TRBV7-2 with TRBJ2-5; TRBD1 aligns across 8 bases. The CDR3 runs to 15 residues. The germline gives CDR1 SGHTA, CDR2 FQGNSA. V was clipped by 5 bases and J by 4 bases; unmatched bases: 9. In DNA, the CDR3 is TGTGCCAGCAGCGCCCCGGGACAGGAGTTAGAGACCCAGTACTTC. Amino acids: CASSAPGQELETQYF.

The chain couples TRBV10-3 to TRBJ2-3, with unresolved D. V shed 0 bases and J shed 1 base, with 8 bases lying between them. From germline, CDR1 is ENHRY and CDR2 SYGVKD. There are 15 residues in the CDR3. CDR3 sequence: CAISESTVGTDTQYF. CDR3 nucleotide sequence: TGTGCCATCAGTGAGTCGACGGTTGGCACAGATACGCAGTATTTT.

This clonotype was found a few times. CDR3 bases: TGCGCCAGCAAGCTTGTACGGGACAGGGGCCAACCTAGCAATCAGCCCCAGCATTTT. Its protein product is CASKLVRDRGQPSNQPQHF. The chain joins TRBV5-1 to TRBJ1-5; TRBD1 matches 10 bases. V trimming: 6 bases; J trimming: 0 bases; junction bases outside the gene matches: 15. Per the germline V gene, CDR1 is SGHRS and CDR2 is YFSETQ. The CDR3 has 19 amino acids.

This clonotype was picked up many times. The V and J genes are TRBV7-6 and TRBJ2-7; D may match TRBD1 or TRBD2 (6 bases each). The CDR3 spans 17 residues. V lost 4 bases and J 6 bases, leaving 25 bases between the germline ends. CDR1 is SGHVS and CDR2 is FNYEAQ in the germline V gene. The CDR3 reads CASSSIRPGHGDSEQYF. The CDR3 DNA reads as TGTGCCAGCAGCTCCATTCGTCCGGGACATGGGGACTCCGAGCAGTACTTC. Full variable domain (remainder filled in from reference TRBV7-6 and TRBJ2-7): GAGVSQSPRYKVTKRGQDVALRCDPISGHVSLYWYRQALGQGPEFLTYFNYEAQQDKSGLPNDRFSAERPEGSISTLTIQRTEQRDSAMYRCASSSIRPGHGDSEQYFGPGTRLTVT.

The rearrangement links TRBV12-3 or TRBV12-4 to TRBJ2-1, with no clear D. There are 15 residues in the CDR3. The V gene lost 3 bases and the J gene lost 8 bases, with 17 bases spanning the gap. CDR3 region: CASSLLAPPVDEQFF. The CDR3 DNA reads as TGTGCCAGCAGTTTGTTAGCCCCGCCGGTTGATGAGCAGTTCTTC.

In its sample, this clonotype was seen a few times. V gene TRBV12-3 or TRBV12-4 combines with J gene TRBJ2-1; possibly TRBD2 for D (7 bases). This CDR3 has 12 residues. V lost 7 bases and J 10 bases, leaving 14 bases between the germline ends. The CDR3 protein is CASTLGGTEQFF. CDR3 in DNA: TGTGCCAGCACCCTCGGGGGGACAGAGCAGTTCTTC.

This chain connects TRBV10-3 to TRBJ2-7; 12 bases fit TRBD1. Germline V gene sequence: CDR1 ENHRY, CDR2 SYGVKD. The CDR3 sequence is 13 residues long. Trimming removed 10 bases from V and 2 bases from J; junction bases left unmatched: 3. The CDR3 bases are TGTGCCACCGGGACAGGGGGCACCTACGAGCAGTACTTC. Amino acid sequence: CATGTGGTYEQYF.

The table lists this clonotype with a few counts. The CDR3 loop reads CASSGQGPEAFF. DNA of the CDR3: TGTGCCAGCAGTGGCCAGGGCCCTGAAGCTTTCTTT. The V call is TRBV6-1, the J call TRBJ1-1; a weak D match, TRBD1 (5 bases). This CDR3 region has 12 residues. Germline CDR1 reads MNHNS; CDR2 reads SASEGT. The germline V and J ends were trimmed by 4 bases and 6 bases, with 9 bases remaining between them.

With respect to this clonotype: With a much larger clone just one base away, this may be a read error. The chain employs TRBV7-3 and TRBJ2-3; 9 nucleotides line up with TRBD2. The CDR3 consists of 18 residues. Looked up from germline, CDR1 is SGHTA and CDR2 is FQGTGA. Trimming removed 7 bases from V and 4 bases from J; junction bases left unmatched: 18. CDR3 nucleotide sequence: TGTGCCAGCAACAAAAGATTAGCGGGGGCCAACCCCGCAGATACGCAGTATTTT. It encodes CASNKRLAGANPADTQYF.

Regarding this clonotype: At one of its ends the junction is not consistent with the germline gene, which may arise from a read error. V is TRBV7-9 and J is TRBJ2-2, with 8 bases lining up with TRBD1. Germline V gives CDR1 SEHNR, CDR2 FQNEAQ (reference sequence). The CDR3 consists of 14 residues. The CDR3 DNA is TGTGCTAGCAGCGGACAGGGCGTCCCCGGGGAGCTGTTTTTT. Amino acid sequence: CASSGQGVPGELFF.

On this clonotype itself: Its ends do not fully match the called genes, so a read error is possible. The rearrangement joins TRBV2 to TRBJ1-1; D is perhaps TRBD1 (5 bases). Germline CDR1 reads SNHLY; CDR2 reads FYNNEI. The CDR3 sequence is 12 residues long. The CDR3 here is CASREGFGKIVF. The CDR3 DNA reads as TGTGCCAGCAGGGAGGGGTTTGGGAAGATTGTCTTT.

This clonotype was seen at least ten times. The CDR3 DNA reads TGTGCCAGCAGCTCCCGGGACAGGAGATTAAAAAGCAATGGCTACACCTTC. It encodes CASSSRDRRLKSNGYTF. The V gene is TRBV7-9, the J gene TRBJ1-2, with 8 bases that match TRBD1. The ends lost 4 bases at V and 6 bases at J; junction bases unmatched: 16. The CDR3 totals 17 residues. Germline-derived CDR1 and CDR2 are SEHNR and FQNEAQ (reference sequence).